One and the same sample provided the 32 T cell receptor beta chains below, sequenced in a study of cytomegalovirus exposure and HLA in healthy donors. In the PCR, 60 Vbeta and 13 Jbeta primers were used. Method: immunoSEQ multiplex PCR; TCRdb's copy keeps in-frame clones and lacks some. The table has 100,000 to 150,000 clones, 73% seen once; the top ten hold about 4.3%. The sample was PBMCs. The origin of the receptors is a man aged 55 to 70 in good health and CMV-seropositive.

The J gene is TRBJ1-6, the V gene TRBV5-4; D is unresolved. CDR1 is SGHNT and CDR2 is YYREEE in the germline V gene (reference sequence). Trimming cost V 5 bases and J 7 bases, with 16 bases left between them. The length of the CDR3 is 15 residues. CDR3 coding DNA: TGTGCCAGCAGTCAAGGCCCGTGGGCGAATTCACCCCTCCACTTT. Translating it yields CASSQGPWANSPLHF.

There are a few counts of this clone. The chain joins TRBV11-2 to TRBJ2-1; 8 nucleotides line up with TRBD2. The germline V gene has CDR1 SGHAT and CDR2 FQNNGV. V trimming: 2 bases; J trimming: 0 bases; junction bases outside the gene matches: 9. The CDR3 runs 18 residues. DNA for the CDR3: TGTGCCAGCAGCTTATTGCGGGGGGACCTTAGCTCCTACAATGAGCAGTTCTTC. Its protein product is CASSLLRGDLSSYNEQFF.

This chain links TRBV9 with TRBJ2-2, with 8 bases lining up with TRBD1. Per germline, CDR1 SGDLS and CDR2 YYNGEE. Trimming at V came to 0 bases and at J to 13 bases, leaving 17 bases not matched to a gene. CDR3 length: 17 residues. CDR3 sequence: CASSVGGRGLLEVGLFF. The DNA of the CDR3 is TGTGCCAGCAGCGTAGGGGGCAGGGGGCTTCTCGAAGTCGGGCTGTTTTTT.

This chain connects TRBV6-1 to TRBJ1-5, with D possibly TRBD1 on 6 matching bases. CDR1 is MNHNS and CDR2 is SASEGT in the germline V gene. With 7 bases removed from V and 4 bases from J, the gap between germline ends came to 14 bases. The length of the CDR3 is 14 residues. The CDR3 is CASKNRVFNQPQHF. CDR3 coding DNA: TGTGCCAGCAAGAACAGGGTGTTTAATCAGCCCCAGCATTTT.

The chain employs TRBV11-2 and TRBJ1-5; D unresolved. CDR1 SGHAT and CDR2 FQNNGV come from the germline V gene. This CDR3 comprises 15 residues. Trimming removed 0 bases from V and 7 bases from J, with 13 bases in between. In DNA form, the CDR3 reads TGTGCCAGCAGCTTAGATCACACCCCGGGACAGCCCCAGCATTTT. It translates to CASSLDHTPGQPQHF.

The chain uses TRBV28 and TRBJ2-3; possibly TRBD2 for D (6 bases). The germline V and J ends were trimmed by 5 bases and 4 bases, with 16 bases remaining between them. CDR1 is MDHEN and CDR2 is SYDVKM in the germline V gene. The CDR3 has 15 amino acids. This CDR3 is CASSPGAGGADTQYF. The CDR3 region has the DNA TGTGCCAGCAGTCCCGGGGCCGGAGGGGCAGATACGCAGTATTTT.

This clone was counted only a few times. This sequence joins TRBV28 and TRBJ1-2; D may be TRBD1 (6 bases). CDR3 length: 12 residues. CDR1 MDHEN and CDR2 SYDVKM come from the germline V gene. V was trimmed by 7 bases and J by 7 bases, leaving 13 bases between them. CDR3 coding DNA: TGTGCCAGCACCTCTTTAGGGGGTGGCTACACCTTC. Its translation is CASTSLGGGYTF.

The J gene is TRBJ2-3, the V gene TRBV6-1, with TRBD1 identical over 11 bases. The CDR3 runs to 15 residues. V lost 3 bases to trimming and J lost 6 bases; unmatched junction nucleotides: 5. Looked up from germline, CDR1 is MNHNS and CDR2 is SASEGT. The CDR3: CASSDQDRGLDTQYF. The CDR3 bases are TGTGCCAGCAGTGATCAGGACAGGGGGCTCGATACGCAGTATTTT.

The J gene is TRBJ2-5, the V gene TRBV7-5; the table's D call, TRBD1, has no DNA check behind it. TRBV7-5 is flagged as a pseudogene. The CDR3 runs to 15 residues. The CDR3 here is CVRSLGGTGQETQYF. In DNA, the CDR3 is TGTGTCAGAAGCCTCGGAGGGACAGGACAAGAGACCCAGTACTTC.

The table lists this clone with a few counts. The chain combines TRBV9 with TRBJ1-4; 7 bases line up with TRBD1. Trimming removed 0 bases from V and 5 bases from J; junction bases left unmatched: 7. CDR1 and CDR2 from the germline V gene are SGDLS and YYNGEE. The CDR3 has 16 amino acids. The CDR3 is CASSVALGQPNEKLFF. The CDR3 nucleotides read TGTGCCAGCAGCGTAGCTCTGGGACAGCCAAATGAAAAACTGTTTTTT.

V and J are TRBV6-5 and TRBJ1-1, with a tentative D call TRBD1 (5 bases). V lost 2 bases to trimming and J lost 4 bases, with 14 bases between them. From germline, CDR1 is MNHEY and CDR2 SVGAGI. The CDR3 loop spans 15 amino acids. DNA of the CDR3: TGTGCCAGCAGTTACAGCGGGGCTGAGGGCACTGAAGCTTTCTTT. This codes for CASSYSGAEGTEAFF.

The chain links TRBV28 to TRBJ1-5; the D is unclear. The CDR3 contains 15 residues. V was cut by 3 bases and J by 2 bases, with 11 bases left in between. The germline CDR1 and CDR2 sequences are MDHEN and SYDVKM. The CDR3 protein is CASSLAGWGNQPQHF. The CDR3 DNA is TGTGCCAGCAGTTTGGCGGGCTGGGGCAATCAGCCCCAGCATTTT.

This clone was seen once. The rearrangement links TRBV5-4 to TRBJ1-6; D may be TRBD1 (6 bases). The CDR3 spans 14 residues. Per the germline V gene, CDR1 is SGHNT and CDR2 is YYREEE (reference sequence). V lost 3 bases and J 4 bases, leaving 8 bases between the germline ends. For the CDR3, the DNA is TGTGCCAGCAGCTACAGGGAATATAATTCACCCCTCCACTTT. Protein product: CASSYREYNSPLHF.

The chain combines TRBV7-2 with TRBJ1-5; tentatively, D is TRBD1 (5 bases). CDR1 SGHTA and CDR2 FQGNSA come from the germline V gene. This CDR3 region has 16 residues. V was clipped by 5 bases and J by 5 bases, with 19 bases between them. The CDR3 spells CASSPSATDSHQPQHF. CDR3 sequence (DNA): TGTGCCAGCAGCCCGTCAGCAACTGACAGCCATCAGCCCCAGCATTTT.

V gene TRBV4-1 combines with J gene TRBJ1-5; D is uncertain. This CDR3 has 13 residues. The ends were cut back, 3 bases at V and 7 bases at J, with 10 bases in the middle. Germline CDR1 is MGHRA and CDR2 is YSYEKL. The CDR3 nucleotides are TGCGCCAGCAGCCAGCCGGAGGGCCAGCCCCAGCATTTT. Translation gives CASSQPEGQPQHF.

This chain uses TRBV4-1 with TRBJ2-5; TRBD1 matches at 10 bases. The end of the DNA aligns better with TRBJ2-7, so the J call may be wrong. The CDR3 runs 15 residues. Germline V CDR1 and CDR2: MGHRA, YSYEKL. The CDR3 DNA reads as TGCGCCAGCAGCCCCCTCCCGGGACAGGGGTACGAGCAGTACTTC. Translation gives CASSPLPGQGYEQYF.

The chain couples TRBV5-4 to TRBJ2-7, with 10 bases that match TRBD1. Germline V gene sequence: CDR1 SGHNT, CDR2 YYREEE (reference sequence). Losses at the gene ends were 2 bases for V and 9 bases for J; bases not matched to a gene: 8. The CDR3 length is 14 residues. CDR3 nucleotide sequence: TGTGCCAGCAGCTTTCATGACGGACAGGGGGTGCAGTACTTC. Amino acids: CASSFHDGQGVQYF.

The J gene is TRBJ2-7, the V gene TRBV5-6; D is uncertain. Trimming removed 0 bases at V and 5 bases at J, with 6 bases between. The CDR3 consists of 12 residues. CDR1 and CDR2 (germline): SGHDT, YYEEEE. CDR3 in amino acids: CASSLASHEQYF. CDR3 in DNA: TGTGCCAGCAGCTTGGCTTCCCACGAGCAGTACTTC.

The chain combines TRBV28 with TRBJ2-1, with 7 bases fitting TRBD2. V shed 6 bases and J 4 bases; nucleotides not matched to a gene: 6. The CDR3 has 14 amino acids. Germline CDR1 and CDR2: MDHEN and SYDVKM. Here the CDR3 reads CASREAGPYNEQFF. The CDR3 DNA is TGTGCCAGCAGGGAAGCGGGGCCATACAATGAGCAGTTCTTC.

This rearrangement joins TRBV6-1 to TRBJ2-5, with D uncertain. Germline loops: CDR1 MNHNS, CDR2 SASEGT. The length of the CDR3 is 15 residues. V gave up 4 bases and J gave up 3 bases, with 15 bases separating them. The CDR3 DNA reads TGTGCCAGCAGTGTGCAGGCTTCTCAAGAAGAGACCCAGTACTTC. Protein: CASSVQASQEETQYF.

The rearrangement links TRBV2 to TRBJ1-2, with unresolved D. CDR3 length: 14 residues. Between the trimmed V and J ends, which lost 5 bases and 10 bases, there was a span of 20 bases. Looked up from germline, CDR1 is SNHLY and CDR2 is FYNNEI. The CDR3 is CASSLSRRGMDYTF. In nucleotides, the CDR3 is TGTGCCAGCAGTTTGTCCCGGCGGGGAATGGACTACACCTTC.

The chain is built from TRBV18 and TRBJ2-7; TRBD1 matches at 9 bases. The CDR3 is 14 residues long. Germline CDR1 KGHSH, CDR2 LQKENI. V lost 5 bases and J lost 3; bases outside the gene matches: 5. DNA of the CDR3: TGTGCCAGCTCATCCTCGGGACAGGGCTACGAGCAGTACTTC. This encodes CASSSSGQGYEQYF.

The chain recombines TRBV7-2 with TRBJ1-6; a weak D match, TRBD1 (6 bases). V was pared by 1 base and J by 8 bases, with 9 bases between. This CDR3 is 14 amino acids long. Germline V gene lookup returns CDR1 SGHTA and CDR2 FQGNSA. For the CDR3, the DNA is TGTGCCAGCAGCTTAGGTGGACAGTATTCACCCCTCCACTTT. Translating gives CASSLGGQYSPLHF.

CDR3 amino acids: CASSGNKGGVPEAFF. In nucleotides, the CDR3 is TGTGCCAGCAGTGGGAATAAAGGGGGCGTACCCGAAGCTTTCTTT. V gene TRBV6-1 combines with J gene TRBJ1-1; 7 bases align to TRBD1. The ends lost 4 bases at V and 8 bases at J; junction bases unmatched: 13. Germline lookup yields CDR1 MNHNS and CDR2 SASEGT. The CDR3 is 15 residues long.

The count of this clone is one. This chain uses TRBV28 with TRBJ1-2; TRBD1 aligns across 9 bases. The V segment lost 5 bases and the J segment 4 bases; nucleotides outside the gene matches: 8. CDR1 and CDR2 from the germline V gene are MDHEN and SYDVKM. This CDR3 is built from 15 residues. Here the CDR3 reads CASSTYSTGGYGYTF. CDR3 in DNA: TGTGCCAGCAGTACTTACTCGACAGGGGGCTATGGCTACACCTTC.

This clone turned up a few times. V usage is TRBV28 and J usage is TRBJ1-5; the D gene is possibly TRBD1 (6 bases). The CDR3 has 14 amino acids. Germline V CDR1 and CDR2: MDHEN, SYDVKM. Trimming shortened V by 11 bases and J by 5 bases, and 19 bases separated the two germline ends. CDR3 in DNA: TGTGCCTCGCAAGTCGGGGGGGCCGATCAGCCCCAGCATTTT. Protein sequence: CASQVGGADQPQHF.

This chain links TRBV18 with TRBJ2-5; tentative D call: TRBD1 (6 bases). The V end lost 6 bases, the J end lost 2 bases, and 13 bases lay between the germline ends. Germline V gene sequence: CDR1 KGHSH, CDR2 LQKENI. CDR3 length: 14 amino acids. The CDR3 here is CASSPWTAQETQYF. The DNA of the CDR3 is TGTGCCAGCTCGCCATGGACAGCGCAAGAGACCCAGTACTTC.

The J gene is TRBJ1-3, the V gene TRBV30, with D perhaps matching TRBD1 (5 bases). The CDR3 runs to 16 residues. V was trimmed by 4 bases and J by 2 bases, leaving 18 bases between them. Germline assignment: CDR1 GTSNPN and CDR2 SVGIG (reference sequence). The chain's CDR3 is CAWTFAGGWAGNTIYF. The DNA for the CDR3 is TGTGCCTGGACCTTCGCGGGGGGGTGGGCTGGAAACACCATATATTTT.

The rearrangement links TRBV19 to TRBJ2-1; tentative D call: TRBD2 (6 bases). This CDR3 contains 15 residues. CDR1 is LNHDA and CDR2 is SQIVND in the germline V gene (reference sequence). Deletions cut 10 bases from V and 5 bases from J, with 21 bases between. The CDR3, as DNA: TGTGCCACGAGACCGCGGGGCGCCGGGGACAATGAGCAGTTCTTC. Its translation is CATRPRGAGDNEQFF.

The rearrangement links TRBV11-2 to TRBJ2-1; 7 bases fit TRBD2. The V and J ends lost 1 base and 13 bases, in that order; junction bases with no gene match: 1. The CDR3 contains 11 residues. CDR1 is SGHAT and CDR2 is FQNNGV in the germline V gene. The CDR3 DNA is TGTGCCAGCAGCTTAGGGGGGGGTCAGTTCTTC. As protein: CASSLGGGQFF.

The chain couples TRBV28 to TRBJ2-5; the D gene is possibly TRBD2 (5 bases). CDR1 is MDHEN, CDR2 SYDVKM, per germline. V lost 3 bases and J 4 bases, leaving 9 bases between the germline ends. The CDR3 totals 13 residues. CDR3 protein: CASSLAGAETQYF. The CDR3 DNA reads TGTGCCAGCAGTTTGGCGGGTGCAGAGACCCAGTACTTC.

With regard to this clone: A junction end diverges from the germline sequence, so it may reflect a read error. The gene calls are TRBV5-4 and TRBJ2-7; 9 bases map to TRBD2. This CDR3 has 15 residues. The germline V gene has CDR1 SGHNT and CDR2 YYREEE (reference sequence). The CDR3 loop reads CASSFSTSGSHEQYF. CDR3 nucleotide sequence: TGTGCCAGCAGCTTCTCGACTAGCGGCTCCCACGAGCAGTACTTC.